The entry that follows covers one T cell receptor beta chain sequence. The assay was immunoSEQ multiplex PCR, and TCRdb's table has in-frame clones only and misses some. The sample has around 690,000 clones, 90% seen once. This sample is drawn from a study of shared clonotypes between healthy human individuals. V was trimmed by 2 bases and J by 3 bases, leaving 12 bases between them. The V gene's germline CDR1 is SGHNT and CDR2 YYREEE (reference sequence). The CDR3 runs 14 residues. The sequence was obtained from a man younger than 30 in good health. Some clones in this sample may be carry-over from other donors' samples. The chain carries TRBV5-4 and TRBJ2-7, with D possibly being TRBD1 or TRBD2 (5 bases each). The sample consisted of memory CD8+ T cells from PBMCs. The subset here: CD45RO+ cells pooled with CCR7-negative TemRA cells. CDR3 sequence reads: CASSLLGTGYEQYF. CDR3 nucleotides: TGTGCCAGCAGCTTACTCGGGACCGGCTACGAGCAGTACTTC.